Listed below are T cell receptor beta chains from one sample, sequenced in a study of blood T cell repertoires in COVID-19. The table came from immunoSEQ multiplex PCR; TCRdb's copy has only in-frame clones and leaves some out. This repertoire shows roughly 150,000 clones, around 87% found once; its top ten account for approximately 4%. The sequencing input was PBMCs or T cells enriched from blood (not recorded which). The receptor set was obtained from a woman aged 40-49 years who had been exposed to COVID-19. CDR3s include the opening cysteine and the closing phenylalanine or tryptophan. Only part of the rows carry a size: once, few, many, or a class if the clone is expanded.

CDR3: CASSEGGTSGRNEQFF
size: NA
V: TRBV10-2

CDR3: CASSRYRGQEPQHF
size: NA
V: TRBV6-5

CDR3: CASSKVPWRGVETQYF
size: NA
V: TRBV28

CDR3: CASSSLQGASGYTF
size: NA
V: TRBV5-5

CDR3: CASSESANSGNTIYF
size: NA
V: TRBV10-1

CDR3: CASSPGTGGGSPLHF
size: NA
V: TRBV19

CDR3: CASSLTGGRRSNQPQHF
size: NA
V: TRBV5-6

CDR3: CASSSEGLSQPQHF
size: few
V: TRBV27

CDR3: CASSWGGRSYEQYF
size: NA
V: TRBV27

CDR3: CASSSTGTGGSGANVLTF
size: NA
V: TRBV5-1

CDR3: CASSQGAGGGWVNEQFF
size: NA
V: TRBV4-3

CDR3: CASSFQGAMGANVLTF
size: NA
V: TRBV5-1

CDR3: CSVVTGYTEAFF
size: once
V: TRBV29-1

CDR3: CASSPQGQPNQPQHF
size: NA
V: TRBV5-1

CDR3: CASTIHFDTQYF
size: NA
V: TRBV2

CDR3: CASSPPQGGRTEAFF
size: NA
V: TRBV5-1

CDR3: CASSLGGADYNEQFF
size: NA
V: TRBV7-3

CDR3: CASRQLDRGTYEQYF
size: NA
V: TRBV28

CDR3: CASTEEQGIAETQYF
size: NA
V: TRBV9

CDR3: CASSQDPGSLNQPQHF
size: NA
V: TRBV4-1

CDR3: CASSADRGYGYTF
size: NA
V: TRBV11-2

CDR3: CASSTGQGRNTIYF
size: NA
V: TRBV19

CDR3: CASSLGQLNTEAFF
size: NA
V: TRBV11-1

CDR3: CASRPAGNRDGLKLFF
size: NA
V: TRBV27

CDR3: CASSVSPSGEQYF
size: NA
V: TRBV9

CDR3: CASRAGSGRGYEQYF
size: NA
V: TRBV5-5

CDR3: CASSTGYTVPGTGELFF
size: NA
V: TRBV5-6

CDR3: CSVRQGHEQYF
size: NA
V: TRBV29-1

CDR3: CASIPGHPSTDTQYF
size: NA
V: TRBV7-9

CDR3: CASRRFPGQGNEKLFF
size: many
V: TRBV19

CDR3: CASGGRRHYGYTF
size: NA
V: TRBV6-5

CDR3: CASSPERNQPQHF
size: NA
V: TRBV18

CDR3: CASSVMSYGYTF
size: NA
V: TRBV2

CDR3: CSVVGQGESYGYTF
size: NA
V: TRBV29-1

CDR3: CSASSGQGNEKLFF
size: NA
V: TRBV20-1

CDR3: CASSQERTSGTLAYEQYF
size: NA
V: TRBV4-3

CDR3: CASSSQRVRPGQVSYEQYF
size: NA
V: TRBV7-9

CDR3: CASSYRLAGAPSTDTQYF
size: NA
V: TRBV5-6

CDR3: CASSPGQENTLHF
size: NA
V: TRBV18

CDR3: CASSQDQAEEKLFF
size: many
V: TRBV3-1/TRBV3-2

CDR3: CSASRNEKLFF
size: NA
V: TRBV20-1

CDR3: CASSSGSSNYGYTF
size: NA
V: TRBV7-2

CDR3: CSVEARDRGEKLFF
size: NA
V: TRBV29-1

CDR3: CASRISSSYNSPLHF
size: NA
V: TRBV6-6